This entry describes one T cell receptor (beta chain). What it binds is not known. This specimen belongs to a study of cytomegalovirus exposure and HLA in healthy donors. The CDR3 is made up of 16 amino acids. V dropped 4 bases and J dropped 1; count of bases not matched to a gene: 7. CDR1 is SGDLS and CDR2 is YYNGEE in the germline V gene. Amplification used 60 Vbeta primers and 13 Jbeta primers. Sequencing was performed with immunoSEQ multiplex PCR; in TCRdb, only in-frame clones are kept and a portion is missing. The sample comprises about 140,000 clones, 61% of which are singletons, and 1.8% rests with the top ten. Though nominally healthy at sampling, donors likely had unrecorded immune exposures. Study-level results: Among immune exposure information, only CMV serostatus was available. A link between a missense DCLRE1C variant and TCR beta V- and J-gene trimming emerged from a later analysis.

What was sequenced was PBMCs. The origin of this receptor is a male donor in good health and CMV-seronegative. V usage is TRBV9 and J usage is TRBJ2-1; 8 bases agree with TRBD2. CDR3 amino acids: CASSLRGDLSYNEQFF. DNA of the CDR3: TGTGCCAGCAGCTTGCGGGGGGATTTGTCCTACAATGAGCAGTTCTTC. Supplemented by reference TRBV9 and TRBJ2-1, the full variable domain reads DSGVTQTPKHLITATGQRVTLRCSPRSGDLSVYWYQQSLDQGLQFLIQYYNGEERAKGNILERFSAQQFPDLHSELNLSSLELGDSALYFCASSLRGDLSYNEQFFGPGTRLTVL.